This T cell receptor beta chain was retrieved from a study of control samples from healthy donors and cancer patients (dated by TCRdb to the early 2020s). CDR1 and CDR2 are drawn from the germline V gene (reference sequence): LGHDT, YNNKEL. V was cut back by 2 bases and J by 7 bases, leaving a gap of 5 bases between them. From its cysteine to its phenylalanine, the CDR3 spans 12 amino acids. Only CDR3 DNA remains: 36 bases, in frame from the first base. Libraries were built with the immunoSEQ multiplex PCR assay. The immuneACCESS repertoire file appears here via TCRdb, limited to in-frame rearrangements. These files lack a portion of the clones; in checked studies, under half of the deficit traces to unresolved V genes, and the cause of the others is not known. The sample table records 100,000 or so clones; 87% of these occur just once. Jointly, the top ten make up 18% of the sample. This clone was counted once. Its antigen target is currently unknown. Nothing much larger sits one base from this clone, and base qualities are not available.

Sequenced: blood. Recombination connected TRBV3-1 (or the pseudogene TRBV3-2) to TRBJ2-2, with the D gene not confidently named. This TCR was recovered from a woman aged 45-60 years in good health. At the DNA level, the sequence is TGTGCCAGCAGCCAAATCATCGGGGAGCTGTTTTTT. Translated, this is CASSQIIGELFF.